The rows below give T cell receptor beta chains drawn from one sample of a study of cytomegalovirus exposure and HLA in healthy donors. Clones were sequenced by immunoSEQ multiplex PCR, and TCRdb holds only the in-frame ones, with some missing. The sample lists approximately 220,000 clones; more than 60% were seen once. The sequenced material came from PBMCs. These receptors came from a woman aged 25 to 39 in good health and CMV-seronegative. Each CDR3 is given with its conserved first and last residue. The order of the fields is V gene, clone size, D gene, J gene, CDR3 protein, CDR3 DNA. D genes are given only for firm matches. Clone size is stated in some rows and not others, as once, few, many or a class when expanded.

v_gene: TRBV2
abundance: NA
d_gene: NA
j_gene: TRBJ1-1
CDR3aa: CASSPRPGANTEAFF
CDR3nt: TGTGCCAGCTCCCCCCGCCCAGGGGCGAACACTGAAGCTTTCTTT

v_gene: TRBV4-1
abundance: NA
d_gene: TRBD2
j_gene: TRBJ2-3
CDR3aa: CASSQRTSGADTQYF
CDR3nt: TGCGCCAGCAGCCAAAGGACTAGCGGGGCAGATACGCAGTATTTT

v_gene: TRBV9
abundance: NA
d_gene: NA
j_gene: TRBJ2-2
CDR3aa: CASSPPRELGSGELFF
CDR3nt: TGTGCCAGCAGCCCCCCCCGGGAACTCGGGTCCGGGGAGCTGTTTTTT

v_gene: TRBV2
abundance: NA
d_gene: TRBD1
j_gene: TRBJ1-5
CDR3aa: CASSPGDSSNQPQHF
CDR3nt: TGTGCCAGCAGCCCAGGGGACAGTAGCAATCAGCCCCAGCATTTT

v_gene: TRBV2
abundance: NA
d_gene: TRBD1
j_gene: TRBJ2-7
CDR3aa: CASSEAGPRRVGGPTYEQYF
CDR3nt: TGTGCCAGCAGTGAAGCGGGACCCCGTAGGGTAGGGGGCCCCACCTACGAGCAGTACTTC

v_gene: TRBV4-1
abundance: NA
d_gene: NA
j_gene: TRBJ2-1
CDR3aa: CASSQESVAEQFF
CDR3nt: TGCGCCAGCAGCCAAGAATCCGTAGCTGAGCAGTTCTTC

v_gene: TRBV14
abundance: NA
d_gene: TRBD2
j_gene: TRBJ2-3
CDR3aa: CVSSQGMRLAATDTQYF
CDR3nt: TGTGTCAGCAGCCAAGGAATGAGGCTAGCGGCCACAGATACGCAGTATTTT

v_gene: TRBV19
abundance: NA
d_gene: NA
j_gene: TRBJ2-5
CDR3aa: CASSMGADQETQYF
CDR3nt: TGTGCCAGTAGTATGGGGGCCGACCAAGAGACCCAGTACTTC

v_gene: TRBV19
abundance: NA
d_gene: NA
j_gene: TRBJ1-5
CDR3aa: CASGLGGGNQPQHF
CDR3nt: TGTGCCTCGGGGCTAGGGGGAGGCAATCAGCCCCAGCATTTT

v_gene: TRBV30
abundance: NA
d_gene: NA
j_gene: TRBJ2-2
CDR3aa: CAWLAGANTGELFF
CDR3nt: TGTGCCTGGCTCGCGGGCGCGAACACCGGGGAGCTGTTTTTT

v_gene: TRBV19
abundance: NA
d_gene: TRBD2
j_gene: TRBJ2-3
CDR3aa: CASSPRAGEGADTQYF
CDR3nt: TGTGCCAGTAGTCCGCGCGCGGGGGAAGGAGCAGATACGCAGTATTTT

v_gene: TRBV5-8
abundance: NA
d_gene: NA
j_gene: TRBJ1-1
CDR3aa: CASSLGPNIPRGEAFF
CDR3nt: TGTGCCAGCAGCTTGGGCCCTAATATTCCCAGGGGTGAAGCTTTCTTT

v_gene: TRBV6-5
abundance: NA
d_gene: TRBD1
j_gene: TRBJ1-1
CDR3aa: CASSQDRGRTEAFF
CDR3nt: TGTGCCAGCAGTCAGGACAGGGGGCGCACTGAAGCTTTCTTT

v_gene: TRBV7-9
abundance: NA
d_gene: TRBD1
j_gene: TRBJ1-1
CDR3aa: CASSSMGNRGTTEAFF
CDR3nt: TGTGCCAGCAGCTCGATGGGAAACAGGGGTACCACTGAAGCTTTCTTT

v_gene: TRBV19
abundance: NA
d_gene: TRBD1
j_gene: TRBJ1-4
CDR3aa: CASSTRTGTSEKLFF
CDR3nt: TGTGCCAGTAGTACGAGGACAGGGACAAGCGAAAAACTGTTTTTT

v_gene: TRBV6-1
abundance: once
d_gene: TRBD1
j_gene: TRBJ2-2
CDR3aa: CAGANGDRVTGELFF
CDR3nt: TGTGCCGGAGCGAATGGGGACAGGGTAACCGGGGAGCTGTTTTTT

v_gene: TRBV25-1
abundance: NA
d_gene: TRBD2
j_gene: TRBJ2-5
CDR3aa: CASSRLAGGRETQYF
CDR3nt: TGTGCCAGCAGTCGCCTAGCGGGAGGACGGGAGACCCAGTACTTC

v_gene: TRBV7-9
abundance: NA
d_gene: NA
j_gene: TRBJ2-5
CDR3aa: CASSLTGAEETQYF
CDR3nt: TGTGCCAGCAGCTTAACGGGAGCGGAAGAGACCCAGTACTTC

v_gene: TRBV30
abundance: NA
d_gene: NA
j_gene: TRBJ1-5
CDR3aa: CAWSVRGRGQPQHF
CDR3nt: TGTGCCTGGAGTGTAAGGGGAAGGGGGCAGCCCCAGCATTTT

v_gene: TRBV5-1
abundance: once
d_gene: TRBD2
j_gene: TRBJ2-7
CDR3aa: CASSLDSGGPLEQYF
CDR3nt: TGCGCCAGCAGCTTGGATAGCGGGGGGCCTCTCGAGCAGTACTTC

v_gene: TRBV5-1
abundance: NA
d_gene: TRBD2
j_gene: TRBJ2-7
CDR3aa: CASSPTSGRSGEQYF
CDR3nt: TGCGCCAGCAGCCCCACTAGCGGGAGGTCGGGCGAGCAGTACTTC

v_gene: TRBV28
abundance: NA
d_gene: NA
j_gene: TRBJ1-1
CDR3aa: CASSGTRDTEAFF
CDR3nt: TGTGCCAGCAGCGGCACCAGGGACACTGAAGCTTTCTTT

v_gene: TRBV6-6
abundance: once
d_gene: TRBD1
j_gene: TRBJ1-1
CDR3aa: CASSQFLTGVIEAFF
CDR3nt: TGTGCCAGCAGTCAATTCCTAACAGGGGTAATTGAAGCTTTCTTT

v_gene: TRBV5-1
abundance: NA
d_gene: NA
j_gene: TRBJ1-1
CDR3aa: CASSFVGQINTEAFF
CDR3nt: TGCGCCAGCAGTTTCGTAGGACAGATCAACACTGAAGCTTTCTTT

v_gene: TRBV30
abundance: once
d_gene: TRBD1
j_gene: TRBJ1-1
CDR3aa: CAWTQGVLTQAFF
CDR3nt: TGTGCCTGGACCCAGGGGGTCCTCACTCAAGCTTTCTTT

v_gene: TRBV30
abundance: NA
d_gene: NA
j_gene: TRBJ1-1
CDR3aa: CAWSYRKKTEAFF
CDR3nt: TGTGCCTGGAGCTACAGGAAGAAAACTGAAGCTTTCTTT

v_gene: TRBV7-9
abundance: NA
d_gene: TRBD2
j_gene: TRBJ2-7
CDR3aa: CSSSLGEFSGGPFEQYF
CDR3nt: TGTTCCAGCAGCTTAGGGGAATTTAGCGGGGGGCCGTTCGAGCAGTACTTC

v_gene: TRBV2
abundance: NA
d_gene: NA
j_gene: TRBJ2-1
CDR3aa: CASSDAASSYNEQFF
CDR3nt: TGTGCCAGCAGTGACGCGGCGAGCTCCTACAATGAGCAGTTCTTC

v_gene: TRBV5-1
abundance: NA
d_gene: NA
j_gene: TRBJ2-3
CDR3aa: CASSLATRGTRTDTQYF
CDR3nt: TGCGCCAGCAGCTTGGCGACTAGGGGTACACGCACAGATACGCAGTATTTT

v_gene: TRBV19
abundance: NA
d_gene: NA
j_gene: TRBJ2-7
CDR3aa: CASSIKSDYYEQYF
CDR3nt: TGTGCCAGTAGTATTAAAAGCGACTACTACGAGCAGTACTTC

v_gene: TRBV15
abundance: NA
d_gene: NA
j_gene: TRBJ1-2
CDR3aa: CATSSDRGPAWFRTF
CDR3nt: TGTGCCACCAGCAGCGATCGAGGGCCAGCATGGTTTAGAACCTTC

v_gene: TRBV7-3
abundance: NA
d_gene: NA
j_gene: TRBJ2-1
CDR3aa: CASSSNRDNEQFF
CDR3nt: TGTGCCAGCAGCTCCAACCGGGACAATGAGCAGTTCTTC

v_gene: TRBV5-6
abundance: NA
d_gene: NA
j_gene: TRBJ2-1
CDR3aa: CASDKTSSSEQFF
CDR3nt: TGTGCCAGCGACAAAACTAGTAGCAGTGAGCAGTTCTTC

v_gene: TRBV19
abundance: NA
d_gene: TRBD2
j_gene: TRBJ2-5
CDR3aa: CASSIFGSVGLAGEETQYF
CDR3nt: TGTGCCAGTAGTATATTTGGATCGGTCGGACTAGCGGGGGAAGAGACCCAGTACTTC

v_gene: TRBV27
abundance: NA
d_gene: TRBD2
j_gene: TRBJ2-7
CDR3aa: CASSLSGTSGSKQYF
CDR3nt: TGTGCCAGCAGTTTATCTGGGACTAGCGGGAGTAAGCAGTACTTC

v_gene: TRBV10-2
abundance: NA
d_gene: TRBD2
j_gene: TRBJ2-1
CDR3aa: CATTTSGHGYSYNEQFF
CDR3nt: TGCGCCACTACGACTAGCGGGCACGGCTATTCCTACAATGAGCAGTTCTTC

v_gene: TRBV4-2
abundance: NA
d_gene: NA
j_gene: TRBJ2-7
CDR3aa: CASSQGRQYEQYF
CDR3nt: TGTGCCAGCAGCCAGGGCAGGCAATACGAGCAGTACTTC

v_gene: TRBV6-5
abundance: few
d_gene: NA
j_gene: TRBJ2-3
CDR3aa: CASSYGRKSTDTQYF
CDR3nt: TGTGCCAGCAGTTACGGGAGAAAGTCGACAGATACGCAGTATTTT

v_gene: TRBV6-5
abundance: NA
d_gene: NA
j_gene: TRBJ1-5
CDR3aa: CASSPVGGRGQPQHF
CDR3nt: TGTGCCAGCAGCCCTGTCGGGGGACGAGGACAGCCCCAGCATTTT

v_gene: TRBV29-1
abundance: few
d_gene: NA
j_gene: TRBJ1-1
CDR3aa: CSVANRDSEAFF
CDR3nt: TGCAGCGTTGCGAACAGGGATAGTGAAGCTTTCTTT

v_gene: TRBV5-1
abundance: NA
d_gene: TRBD2
j_gene: TRBJ2-3
CDR3aa: CASSAGTSGGSDTQYF
CDR3nt: TGCGCCAGCAGCGCCGGGACTAGCGGGGGATCAGATACGCAGTATTTT

v_gene: TRBV5-4
abundance: NA
d_gene: TRBD2
j_gene: TRBJ2-1
CDR3aa: CASSFQGLGPSEQFF
CDR3nt: TGTGCCAGCAGCTTCCAGGGACTAGGGCCTAGTGAGCAGTTCTTC

v_gene: TRBV6-5
abundance: once
d_gene: NA
j_gene: TRBJ2-1
CDR3aa: CASSYSGRDNEQFF
CDR3nt: TGTGCCAGCAGTTACTCGGGCAGGGACAATGAGCAGTTCTTC

v_gene: TRBV4-1
abundance: NA
d_gene: TRBD1
j_gene: TRBJ2-7
CDR3aa: CASSPDRGLNEQYF
CDR3nt: TGCGCCAGCAGCCCAGACAGGGGGCTTAACGAGCAGTACTTC

v_gene: TRBV5-1
abundance: once
d_gene: NA
j_gene: TRBJ1-4
CDR3aa: CASSLTGATNEKLFF
CDR3nt: TGCGCCAGCAGCTTGACAGGTGCAACTAATGAAAAACTGTTTTTT